Detailed here is one T cell receptor (beta chain). The target of this receptor is not known. No base quality values were provided; no much bigger clone lies one nucleotide off. The source of the sample is a study of cytomegalovirus exposure and HLA in healthy donors (dated by TCRdb to between 2016 and 2019). In the study overall: An earlier analysis of approximately 640 of the donors reported 276 Gb of sequence data and 100 million to 140 million unique TCR beta sequences from about 200 million T cells. An early release that covered fewer than 800 HLA-typed donors contained about 300 gigabases of sequencing data and 80 million or so unique TCR sequences. The genetic ancestry cluster associated with self-reported Caucasian donors included 81% of the approximately 430 genotyped donors. The study was designed to test whether signatures of past pathogen exposure could be identified by cataloging public T cell receptors. Using immunosequencing, the study profiled T cell repertoires from roughly 650 subjects and related those repertoires to cytomegalovirus serostatus. A separate validation cohort of over 95 different subjects was used in addition to the approximately 700-subject first cohort. To predict cytomegalovirus infection status, the study brought together high-throughput TCR immunosequencing, statistical association of individual TCRs with disease status, and machine learning. To study patterns of TCR occurrence, a later analysis re-analyzed previously published TCR beta repertoires from around 670 donors and added high-resolution HLA genotyping. The later analysis used no new phenotypic data to find candidate immune exposures, relying instead on TCR beta sequences and their occurrence across donors. An earlier analysis of more than 450 of the donors used high-throughput TCR beta sequencing to judge whether each TCR beta V gene segment behaved as functional or pseudogenic. Donor age, sex, ethnicity and CMV serostatus were compiled together with the repertoire data. In a later genetic analysis, genome-wide SNP genotypes for about 55% of the roughly 700 donors were used, and that subset was treated as a discovery cohort. All discovery cohort repertoires had been generated using a single sequencing platform. HLA typing covered class I and class II loci at four-digit resolution. Typing coverage varied by locus: roughly 620-640 donors for A, B, C, DRB1 and DQB1; about 520 for DQA1; about 570 for DPA1; 450 to 480 for DPB1. Because of strong linkage in the cohort, five DR-DQ haplotypes were treated as single units for association and clustering. Among 300 to 500 genotyped donors of the cohort, an average of approximately 200,000 unique TCR beta nucleotide sequences was sequenced per donor, of which about 19% were non-productive.

What the research found in general, with its limitations: A further reported finding was that TCR beta sequences accurately predicted the HLA-A and HLA-B alleles for most subjects in the first cohort. In an earlier analysis of 450 to 750 of the donors, most TCR beta V segments appeared in productive rearrangements about 90% or about 30% of the time, broadly matching IMGT annotations. In a later analysis, several top co-occurrence clusters were reported to appear linked to parvovirus B19, influenza, CMV and Epstein-Barr virus. A group of highly shared sequence variants was considered likely to be a technical artifact of the sequencing pipeline. Some IMGT-functional V segments, including TRBV6-2 and TRBV6-3, could not be distinguished by the 87-base-pair reads and were therefore excluded. Only TCR beta chains were sequenced in this cohort, and the absence of alpha or paired-chain data limited detectable features. Assigning TCR associations to individual alleles was difficult when HLA alleles, especially DR and DQ, strongly co-occurred. Presence/absence analyses assumed roughly uniform sequencing depth across donors, an assumption that may not hold. In both the original and validation cohorts, the classifier was reported to diagnose cytomegalovirus status with high specificity and sensitivity. A few of the identified cytomegalovirus-associated TCR beta chains were confirmed in vitro to be specific for cytomegalovirus antigens. Because HLA typing was unavailable for some donors at each locus, only the typed subset was used in association tests. In a later genetic analysis, fewer N-insertions in productive TCRs were reported among donors in an Asian-associated ancestry cluster than the roughly 670-donor mean. A total of 150 to 200 TCR beta chains were listed by the study as associated with cytomegalovirus. In a later analysis, the rate of TCR association differed among HLA loci, with DRB1 alleles having the most associated TCRs and HLA-C alleles having the fewest. Linkage disequilibrium might explain the correlated functional status among segregating V segments, but an unknown experimental factor could not be ruled out. In a later analysis, HLA-associated TCR beta chains were found to be more clonally expanded and to have lower generation probabilities than equally common non-associated chains. Immune exposure information for the cohort was limited to CMV serostatus. Because counts were too low, seventeen rarely observed V segments, including chromosome 9 orphons, were excluded from the earlier analysis of 500 to 700 of the donors. An association between a missense DCLRE1C variant and V-gene and J-gene trimming of TCR beta chains was found in a later genetic analysis and replicated in an independent cohort. Most TCR sequences were observed very rarely across donors, whereas some public TCRs were present in many individuals. The authors suggested that the approach could potentially be generalized to other disease states and immunological phenotypes. Most CMV-associated TCR beta chains appeared to be HLA-restricted in a later analysis, and the HLA associations seemed to be driven largely by CMV exposure. Specific HLA alleles were associated with 15,000 to 20,000 TCR beta sequences at a false discovery rate of 0.05 in a later analysis.

The germline ends are 12 bases apart after V is trimmed by 3 bases and J by 7 bases. CDR1 and CDR2 are read off the germline V gene (reference sequence) as GTSNPN and SVGIG. The CDR3 contains 13 residues, cysteine and phenylalanine counted. The read is trimmed to its CDR3 DNA, 39 bases read in frame from base 1. The cohort consisted of 666 healthy bone marrow donors. Cohort members were all nominally healthy when sampled, although unrecorded immune exposures were likely present. The donor tested CMV seropositive, placing the donor among the 290 or so seropositive members of the cohort. Each donor provided a peripheral blood sample, and peripheral blood mononuclear cells were used for TCR beta sequencing. Genomic DNA was extracted from the blood cell samples with the Qiagen DNeasy Blood Extraction Kit. Receptors were amplified or captured by the immunoSEQ multiplex PCR assay. The multiplex PCR relied on a mix of 60 forward primers for TCR Vbeta segments and 13 reverse primers for TCR Jbeta segments. The CDR3 region of rearranged TCR beta genes was amplified from genomic DNA by a multiplex PCR assay. On the Illumina HiSeq System, the amplified TCR beta libraries were sequenced as 87-base-pair reads. Per the original workflow: A later analysis counted about 80 million unique TCR beta chains across the 670 or so repertoires, and 9 million to 14 million of these chains were shared by at least two donors. Raw reads were error-corrected and collapsed into unique sequences with a nearest-neighbor algorithm that merged closely related sequences to remove PCR and sequencing errors. CDR3 sequences were aligned to IMGT reference sequences to assign V, D and J gene segments. Each retained sequence needed at least a six-nucleotide match to both a V gene segment and a J gene segment. A rearrangement was called productive if the CDR3 had no stop codons and remained in frame with V and J, and every other rearrangement was called non-productive. Following IMGT convention, CDR3 was defined as the stretch from the second conserved V-encoded cysteine up to the conserved J-encoded phenylalanine. The earlier analysis of about 590 of the donors excluded sequences that lacked an unambiguous match to a single V gene segment. In an earlier analysis of 587 of the donors, a V segment was called functional when productive rearrangements were above 56.7%, and segregating when the standard deviation between donors exceeded 5%. To diagnose cytomegalovirus status from the catalog of TCR beta chain sequences, a statistical classification framework was built. V and J gene assignment, in a later analysis, came from comparing TCR nucleotide sequences with IMGT/GENE-DB human TR gene sequences. A later analysis assigned CDR3 sequences and most-parsimonious VDJ recombination scenarios with the TCRdist pipeline. In a later analysis, every TCR beta chain was defined by the combination of its CDR3 amino acid sequence and its V-gene family, and reads without a unique V-gene family were dropped. In a later analysis, some 600 highly shared, low-generation-probability nucleotide sequences were removed to address suspected cross-contamination and a sequencing artifact. In a later analysis, a clonal expansion index for each public chain was calculated from normalized within-repertoire ranks of inferred template counts. A later analysis computed generation probabilities with a VDJ recombination model fitted to out-of-frame rearrangements, and checked the results against IGoR. A later analysis scored TCR-TCR, TCR-HLA and TCR-CMV co-occurrence with hypergeometric tests, applying a repertoire-size bias correction to TCR pairs. False discovery rates were estimated in a later analysis by permuting HLA or CMV assignments 20 times. In a later analysis, co-occurring TCRs were grouped using DBSCAN, and TCRdist sequence similarity was added for clustering within HLA-allele-positive subsets. Co-occurrence clustering excluded repertoires with fewer than 30,000 or more than 120,000 public chains, plus five with anomalous nucleotide sharing. The source is immuneACCESS, and TCRdb retained only in-frame sequences with V and J called. Part of the clones is not carried over; for the studies checked, unresolved V genes explain less than half of this, and the remainder is unexplained. The V and J calls and clone size are taken from that table; D and trimming were inferred from the DNA. This sample comprises 90,000 to 130,000 clones, over 60% of them detected only once. Around 4.8% of the sample comes from the top ten.

The sequencing input was PBMCs. The chain joins TRBV30 to TRBJ2-2, and TRBD2 may be the D gene, going by 5 matching bases. The receptor's source is a man younger than 40 in good health and CMV-seropositive. The CDR3 loop reads CAWSPNAGGELFF. The DNA reads TGTGCCTGGAGCCCGAATGCGGGCGGGGAGCTGTTTTTT.